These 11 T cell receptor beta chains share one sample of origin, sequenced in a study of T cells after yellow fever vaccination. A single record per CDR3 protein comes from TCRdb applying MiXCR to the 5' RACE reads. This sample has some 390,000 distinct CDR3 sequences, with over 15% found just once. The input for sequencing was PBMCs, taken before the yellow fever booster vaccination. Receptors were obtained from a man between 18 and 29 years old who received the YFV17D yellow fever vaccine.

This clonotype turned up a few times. The CDR3 DNA follows: TGTGCCAGCAGTATCGACAGCGTGGATACGCAGTATTTT. The encoded protein is CASSIDSVDTQYF. The V call is TRBV28, the J call TRBJ2-3, with a tentative D call TRBD1 (5 bases). Trimming removed 5 bases from V and 6 bases from J, with 12 bases in between. CDR3 length: 13 residues. CDR1 is MDHEN and CDR2 is SYDVKM in the germline V gene.

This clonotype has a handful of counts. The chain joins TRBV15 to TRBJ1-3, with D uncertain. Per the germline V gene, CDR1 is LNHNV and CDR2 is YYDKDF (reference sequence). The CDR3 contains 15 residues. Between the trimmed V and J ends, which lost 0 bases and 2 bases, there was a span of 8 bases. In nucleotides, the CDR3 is TGTGCCACCAGCAGAGATGCAGTAGCTGGAAACACCATATATTTT. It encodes CATSRDAVAGNTIYF. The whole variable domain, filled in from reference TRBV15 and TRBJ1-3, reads DAMVIQNPRYQVTQFGKPVTLSCSQTLNHNVMYWYQQKSSQAPKLLFHYYDKDFNNEADTPDNFQSRRPNTSFCFLDIRSPGLGDTAMYLCATSRDAVAGNTIYFGEGSWLTVV.

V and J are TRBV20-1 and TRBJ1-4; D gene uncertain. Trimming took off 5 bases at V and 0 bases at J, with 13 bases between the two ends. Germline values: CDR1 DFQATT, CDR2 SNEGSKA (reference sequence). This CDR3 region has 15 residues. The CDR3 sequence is CSAPWRGTTNEKLFF. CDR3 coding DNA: TGCAGTGCTCCCTGGCGAGGAACAACTAATGAAAAACTGTTTTTT.

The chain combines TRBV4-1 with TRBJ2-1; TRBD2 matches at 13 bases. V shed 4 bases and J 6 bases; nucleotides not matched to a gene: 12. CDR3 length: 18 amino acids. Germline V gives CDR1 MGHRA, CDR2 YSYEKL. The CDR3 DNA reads TGCGCCAGCAGCCGCCGAGGACTAGCGGGGGACGTCGCCAATGAGCAGTTCTTC. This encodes CASSRRGLAGDVANEQFF.

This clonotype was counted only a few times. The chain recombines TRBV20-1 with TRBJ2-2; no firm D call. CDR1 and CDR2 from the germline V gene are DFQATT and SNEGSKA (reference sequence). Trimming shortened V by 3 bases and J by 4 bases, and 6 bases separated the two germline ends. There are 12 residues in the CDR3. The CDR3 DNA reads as TGCAGTGCTAGCGGGCCCACCGGGGAGCTGTTTTTT. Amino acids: CSASGPTGELFF.

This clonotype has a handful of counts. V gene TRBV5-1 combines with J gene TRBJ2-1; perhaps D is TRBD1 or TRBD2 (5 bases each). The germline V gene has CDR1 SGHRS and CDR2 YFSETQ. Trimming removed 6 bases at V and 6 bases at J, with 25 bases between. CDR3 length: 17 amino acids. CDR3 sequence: CASTEQNGTLGPNEQFF. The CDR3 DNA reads TGCGCCAGCACAGAACAAAACGGGACCCTAGGGCCCAATGAGCAGTTCTTC.

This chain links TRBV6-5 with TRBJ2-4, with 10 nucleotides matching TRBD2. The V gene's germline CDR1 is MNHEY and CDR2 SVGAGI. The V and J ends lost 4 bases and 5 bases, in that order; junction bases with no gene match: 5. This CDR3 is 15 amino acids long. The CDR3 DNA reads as TGTGCCAGCAGTTTTTATAGCGGGGGGCAAAACATTCAGTACTTC. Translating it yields CASSFYSGGQNIQYF.

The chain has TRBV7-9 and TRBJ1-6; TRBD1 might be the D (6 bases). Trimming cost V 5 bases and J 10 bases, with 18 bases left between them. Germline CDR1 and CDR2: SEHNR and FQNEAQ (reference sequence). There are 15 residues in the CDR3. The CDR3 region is CASSSGRLGGSPLHF. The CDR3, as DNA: TGTGCCAGCAGCAGTGGACGGTTAGGGGGATCACCCCTCCACTTT.

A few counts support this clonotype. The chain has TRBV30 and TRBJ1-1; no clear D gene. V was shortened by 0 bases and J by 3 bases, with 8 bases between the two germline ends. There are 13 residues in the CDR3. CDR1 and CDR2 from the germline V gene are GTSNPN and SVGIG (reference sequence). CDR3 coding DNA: TGTGCCTGGAGTGTGGGCGGATACACTGAAGCTTTCTTT. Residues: CAWSVGGYTEAFF. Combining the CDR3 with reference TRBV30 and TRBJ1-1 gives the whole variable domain SQTIHQWPATLVQPVGSPLSLECTVEGTSNPNLYWYRQAAGRGLQLLFYSVGIGQISSEVPQNLSASRPQDRQFILSSKKLLLSDSGFYLCAWSVGGYTEAFFGQGTRLTVV.

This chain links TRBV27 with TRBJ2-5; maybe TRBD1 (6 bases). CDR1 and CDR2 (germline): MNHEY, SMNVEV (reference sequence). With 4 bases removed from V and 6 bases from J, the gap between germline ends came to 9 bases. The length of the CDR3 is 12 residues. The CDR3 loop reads CASSSGQQTQYF. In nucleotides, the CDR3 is TGTGCCAGCAGTTCAGGACAGCAGACCCAGTACTTC.

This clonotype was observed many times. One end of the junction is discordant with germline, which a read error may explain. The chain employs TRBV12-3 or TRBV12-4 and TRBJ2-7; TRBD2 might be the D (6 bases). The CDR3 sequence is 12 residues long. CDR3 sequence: CASSQWTTEPSF. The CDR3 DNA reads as TGTGCCAGCAGTCAGTGGACTACCGAGCCGAGCTTC.